These 14 T cell receptor beta chains were sequenced from one sample in a study of blood T cell repertoires in COVID-19. The protocol was immunoSEQ multiplex PCR, while the TCRdb copy is restricted to in-frame clones and leaves out a portion. The data show around 250,000 clones, with 80% to 90% seen just once and 1.9% held by the top ten. The specimen was PBMCs or T cells enriched from blood (not recorded which). The receptors derive from a woman in her 50s who had recovered from COVID-19.

The rearrangement links TRBV27 to TRBJ2-7; no firm D call. V lost 2 bases and J 3 bases, leaving 11 bases between the germline ends. From germline, CDR1 is MNHEY and CDR2 SMNVEV (reference sequence). CDR3 size: 14 residues. CDR3 coding DNA: TGTGCCAGCAGTTTAGGTAGCCAGCTCTACGAGCAGTACTTC. Translation: CASSLGSQLYEQYF.

The chain recombines TRBV6-1 with TRBJ2-3; 9 bases align to TRBD2. This CDR3 is 16 amino acids long. Per the germline V gene, CDR1 is MNHNS and CDR2 is SASEGT. The trim removed 4 bases at V and 4 bases at J, leaving 9 bases unmatched. The CDR3 spells CASSARGRAYADTQYF. CDR3 nucleotide sequence: TGTGCCAGCAGTGCCCGCGGGAGGGCTTACGCAGATACGCAGTATTTT.

The chain links TRBV6-5 to TRBJ2-7; 12 nucleotides agree with TRBD2. V dropped 6 bases and J dropped 6; count of bases not matched to a gene: 6. Germline-derived CDR1 and CDR2 are MNHEY and SVGAGI. The CDR3 covers 14 residues. CDR3 coding DNA: TGTGCCAGCAGAAGACTAGCGGGAGCAGTCGAGCAGTACTTC. Protein product: CASRRLAGAVEQYF.

CDR3 residues: CASSSPGQAVRVGGYTF. In nucleotides, the CDR3 is TGTGCCAGCAGCTCACCGGGACAGGCAGTCCGGGTGGGAGGCTACACCTTC. This chain links TRBV5-6 with TRBJ1-2, with TRBD1 matching 8 bases. The CDR3 contains 17 residues. Germline V lookup: CDR1 SGHDT, CDR2 YYEEEE. V gave up 3 bases and J gave up 8 bases; unmatched junction bases: 18. The variable domain in full, with the rest retrieved from reference TRBV5-6 and TRBJ1-2, is DAGVTQSPTHLIKTRGQQVTLRCSPKSGHDTVSWYQQALGQGPQFIFQYYEEEERQRGNFPDRFSGHQFPNYSSELNVNALLLGDSALYLCASSSPGQAVRVGGYTFGSGTRLTVV.

The gene calls are TRBV2 and TRBJ2-3; D is possibly TRBD1 (6 bases). Looked up from germline, CDR1 is SNHLY and CDR2 is FYNNEI. The CDR3 has 13 residues. Trimming pared 11 bases from V and 6 bases from J, leaving 18 bases between. In DNA form, the CDR3 reads TGTGCCGGTAGACAGGAGGTTTGGGATACGCAGTATTTT. It yields the protein CAGRQEVWDTQYF.

This sequence joins TRBV2 and TRBJ2-7; 10 bases are shared with TRBD1. Germline-derived CDR1 and CDR2 are SNHLY and FYNNEI. The CDR3 sequence is 16 residues long. V dropped 6 bases and J dropped 5; count of bases not matched to a gene: 13. CDR3: CASRPQPGQGRHEQYF. For the CDR3, the DNA is TGTGCCAGCAGACCCCAACCGGGACAGGGGCGCCACGAGCAGTACTTC.

This clone was seen just once. This chain uses TRBV15 with TRBJ2-3, with 12 bases that match TRBD2. The CDR3 has 18 amino acids. Germline CDR1 is LNHNV and CDR2 is YYDKDF (reference sequence). The junction had 11 bases not matched to a gene; V was cut back by 0 bases and J by 7 bases. The CDR3 DNA is TGTGCCACCAGCAGAGATCCTCCGACTAGCGGGAGTAGGTATACGCAGTATTTT. It encodes CATSRDPPTSGSRYTQYF.

V usage is TRBV10-3 and J usage is TRBJ2-6; 8 bases match TRBD1. This CDR3 contains 20 residues. CDR1 and CDR2 from the germline V gene are ENHRY and SYGVKD. V lost 2 bases to trimming and J lost 0 bases; unmatched junction nucleotides: 12. The CDR3 coding sequence is TGTGCCATCAGTGAGAGTAGAGGACAGGGTCGCAACTCTGGGGCCAACGTCCTGACTTTC. Its translation is CAISESRGQGRNSGANVLTF.

This clone has a handful of counts. The chain is built from TRBV5-1 and TRBJ1-1; D is uncertain. The germline gives CDR1 SGHRS, CDR2 YFSETQ. Trimming left V 0 bases short and J 1 base short, with 10 bases between. This CDR3 has 15 residues. In DNA form, the CDR3 reads TGCGCCAGCAGCTTGGGGGCCGGTGAGAACACTGAAGCTTTCTTT. Amino acids: CASSLGAGENTEAFF.

The chain uses TRBV19 and TRBJ1-2; TRBD1 might be the D (5 bases). Germline CDR1 reads LNHDA; CDR2 reads SQIVND (reference sequence). CDR3 length equals 13 residues. V was shortened by 4 bases and J by 4 bases, with 10 bases between the two germline ends. The CDR3 bases are TGTGCCAGTAGTAATACCCAGGGCTATGGCTACACCTTC. Translation: CASSNTQGYGYTF.

This chain connects TRBV4-2 to TRBJ2-1, with 9 positions matching TRBD2. This CDR3 has 17 residues. Germline V gene data show CDR1 as LGHNA and CDR2 as YNFKEQ. The ends lost 5 bases at V and 7 bases at J; junction bases unmatched: 15. The CDR3 protein is CASSGGGGRDFRNEQFF. In DNA form, the CDR3 reads TGTGCCAGCAGCGGAGGGGGCGGGAGGGATTTCAGAAATGAGCAGTTCTTC.

At least ten counts were recorded for this clone. The CDR3 DNA reads as TGTGCCAGCAGCCAAGGCGCTAGCGGGAGTTTCTATGAGCAGTTCTTC. Translating it yields CASSQGASGSFYEQFF. The chain employs TRBV3-1 (or the pseudogene TRBV3-2) and TRBJ2-1; 10 bases align to TRBD2. After removal of 1 base from V and 8 bases from J, the junction contained 8 bases not matched to a gene. This CDR3 region has 16 residues. Germline CDR1 reads LGHDT; CDR2 reads YNNKEL (reference sequence).

V usage is TRBV5-1 and J usage is TRBJ1-3; D remains unclear. The CDR3 has 15 residues. CDR1 and CDR2 from the germline V gene are SGHRS and YFSETQ. V was shortened by 4 bases and J by 0 bases, with 11 bases between the two germline ends. The CDR3 protein is CASSIDGSSGNTIYF. CDR3 coding DNA: TGCGCCAGCAGCATCGACGGGAGCTCTGGAAACACCATATATTTT.

This clone was detected only once. This rearrangement joins TRBV7-9 to TRBJ2-3; D remains ambiguous. Trimming took 4 bases from V and 6 from J, leaving 5 bases between them. Per germline, CDR1 SEHNR and CDR2 FQNEAQ (reference sequence). CDR3 length equals 11 residues. The CDR3 region has the DNA TGTGCCAGCAGCTCCATGGATACGCAGTATTTT. Amino acids: CASSSMDTQYF.